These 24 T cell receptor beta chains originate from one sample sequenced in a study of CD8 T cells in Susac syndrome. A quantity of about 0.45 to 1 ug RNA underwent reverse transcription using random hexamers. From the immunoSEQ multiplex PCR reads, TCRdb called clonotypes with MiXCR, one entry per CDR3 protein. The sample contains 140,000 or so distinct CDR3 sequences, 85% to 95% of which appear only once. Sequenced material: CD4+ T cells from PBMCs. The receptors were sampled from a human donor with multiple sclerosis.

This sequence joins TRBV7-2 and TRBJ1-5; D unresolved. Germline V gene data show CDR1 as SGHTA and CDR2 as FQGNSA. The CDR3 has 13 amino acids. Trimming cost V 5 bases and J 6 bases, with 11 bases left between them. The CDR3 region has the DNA TGTGCCAGCAGCCCCCAGGTCGGTCAGCCCCAGCATTTT. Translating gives CASSPQVGQPQHF. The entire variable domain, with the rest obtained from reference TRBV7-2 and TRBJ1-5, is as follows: GAGVSQSPSNKVTEKGKDVELRCDPISGHTALYWYRQSLGQGLEFLIYFQGNSAPDKSGLPSDRFSAERTGGSVSTLTIQRTQQEDSAVYLCASSPQVGQPQHFGDGTRLSIL.

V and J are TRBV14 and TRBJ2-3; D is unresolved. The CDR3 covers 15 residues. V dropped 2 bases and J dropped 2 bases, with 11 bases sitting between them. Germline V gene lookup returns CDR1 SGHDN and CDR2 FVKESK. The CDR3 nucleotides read TGTGCCAGCAGCCAACACGGCGGCTTCACAGATACGCAGTATTTT. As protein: CASSQHGGFTDTQYF.

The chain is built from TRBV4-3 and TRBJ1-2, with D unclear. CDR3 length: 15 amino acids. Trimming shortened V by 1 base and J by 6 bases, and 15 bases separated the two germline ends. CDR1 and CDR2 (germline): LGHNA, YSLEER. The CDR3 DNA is TGCGCCAGCAGCCAAGTCCCTACCGGAGTAAATGGCTACACCTTC. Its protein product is CASSQVPTGVNGYTF.

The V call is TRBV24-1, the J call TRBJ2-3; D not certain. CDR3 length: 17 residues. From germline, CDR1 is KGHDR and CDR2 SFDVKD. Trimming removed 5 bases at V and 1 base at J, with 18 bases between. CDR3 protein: CATSALEKDPRTDTQYF. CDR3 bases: TGTGCCACCAGTGCCTTGGAGAAAGACCCTCGCACAGATACGCAGTATTTT.

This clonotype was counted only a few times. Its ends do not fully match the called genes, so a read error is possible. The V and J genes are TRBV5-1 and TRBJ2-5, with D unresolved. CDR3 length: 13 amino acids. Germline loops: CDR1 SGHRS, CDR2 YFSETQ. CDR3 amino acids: CASSLVGKETQYF. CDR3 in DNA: TGCGCCAGCAGTTTGGTGGGGAAGGAGACCCAGTACTTC. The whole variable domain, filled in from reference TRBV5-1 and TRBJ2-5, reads KAGVTQTPRYLIKTRGQQVTLSCSPISGHRSVSWYQQTPGQGLQFLFEYFSETQRNKGNFPGRFSGRQFSNSRSEMNVSTLELGDSALYLCASSLVGKETQYFGPGTRLLVL.

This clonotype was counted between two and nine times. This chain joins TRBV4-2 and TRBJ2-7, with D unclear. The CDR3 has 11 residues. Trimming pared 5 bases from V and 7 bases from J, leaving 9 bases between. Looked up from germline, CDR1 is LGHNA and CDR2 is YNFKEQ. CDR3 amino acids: CASSGAVEQYF. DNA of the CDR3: TGTGCCAGCAGCGGAGCCGTGGAGCAGTACTTC.

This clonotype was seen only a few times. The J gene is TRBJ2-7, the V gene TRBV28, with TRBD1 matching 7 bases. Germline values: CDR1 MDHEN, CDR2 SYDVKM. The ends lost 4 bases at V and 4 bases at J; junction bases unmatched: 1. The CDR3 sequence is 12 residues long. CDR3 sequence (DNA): TGTGCCAGCAGTTACAGGGGATACGAGCAGTACTTC. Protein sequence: CASSYRGYEQYF.

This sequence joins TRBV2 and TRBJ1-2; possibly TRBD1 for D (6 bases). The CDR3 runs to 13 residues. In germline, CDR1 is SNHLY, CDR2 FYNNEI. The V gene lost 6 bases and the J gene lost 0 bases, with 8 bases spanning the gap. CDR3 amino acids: CASSRTANYGYTF. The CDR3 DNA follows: TGTGCCAGCAGCCGGACAGCTAACTATGGCTACACCTTC.

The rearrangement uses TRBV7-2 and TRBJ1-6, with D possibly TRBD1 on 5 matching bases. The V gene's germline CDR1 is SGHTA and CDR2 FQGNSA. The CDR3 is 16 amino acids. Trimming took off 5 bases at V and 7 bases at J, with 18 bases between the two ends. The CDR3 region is CASSPAHGTPNSPLHF. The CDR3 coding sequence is TGTGCCAGCAGCCCAGCTCACGGGACCCCCAATTCACCCCTCCACTTT.

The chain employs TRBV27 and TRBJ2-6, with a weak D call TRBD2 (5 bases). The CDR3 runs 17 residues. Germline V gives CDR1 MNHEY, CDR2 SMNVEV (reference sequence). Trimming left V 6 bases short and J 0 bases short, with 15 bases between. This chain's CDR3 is CASRPRGDYSGANVLTF. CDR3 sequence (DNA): TGTGCCAGCAGGCCCCGGGGTGATTACTCTGGGGCCAACGTCCTGACTTTC.

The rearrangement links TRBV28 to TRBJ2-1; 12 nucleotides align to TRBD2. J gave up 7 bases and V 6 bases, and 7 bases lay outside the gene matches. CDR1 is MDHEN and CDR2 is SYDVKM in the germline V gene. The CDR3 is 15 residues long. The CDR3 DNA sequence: TGTGCCAGCAGCCTGCCGGGACTAGCGGGTAATGAGCAGTTCTTC. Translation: CASSLPGLAGNEQFF.

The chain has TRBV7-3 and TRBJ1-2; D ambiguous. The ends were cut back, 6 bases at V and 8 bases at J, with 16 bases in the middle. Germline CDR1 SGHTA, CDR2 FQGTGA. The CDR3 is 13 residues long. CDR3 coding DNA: TGTGCCAGCAGTCCTCGTATCCCGGGCGGCTACACCTTC. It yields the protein CASSPRIPGGYTF.

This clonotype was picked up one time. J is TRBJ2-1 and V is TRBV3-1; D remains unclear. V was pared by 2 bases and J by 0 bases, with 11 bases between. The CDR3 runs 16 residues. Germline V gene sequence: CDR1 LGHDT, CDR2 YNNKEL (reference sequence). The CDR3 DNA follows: TGTGCCAGCAGCCAATGGATCGGCAGCTCCTACAATGAGCAGTTCTTC. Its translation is CASSQWIGSSYNEQFF.

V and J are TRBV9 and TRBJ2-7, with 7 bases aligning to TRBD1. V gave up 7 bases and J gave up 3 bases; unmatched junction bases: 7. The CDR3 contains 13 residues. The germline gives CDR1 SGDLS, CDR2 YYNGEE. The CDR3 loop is CASGTGVDYEQYF. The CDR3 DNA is TGTGCCAGCGGAACAGGGGTGGACTACGAGCAGTACTTC.

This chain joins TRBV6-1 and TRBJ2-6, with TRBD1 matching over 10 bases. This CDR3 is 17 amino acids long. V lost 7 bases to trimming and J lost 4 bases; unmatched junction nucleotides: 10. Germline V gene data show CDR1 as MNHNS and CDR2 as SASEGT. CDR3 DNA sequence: TGTGCCAGCACCCCCCGGGACAGGGGTTTGGGGGCCAACGTCCTGACTTTC. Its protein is CASTPRDRGLGANVLTF.

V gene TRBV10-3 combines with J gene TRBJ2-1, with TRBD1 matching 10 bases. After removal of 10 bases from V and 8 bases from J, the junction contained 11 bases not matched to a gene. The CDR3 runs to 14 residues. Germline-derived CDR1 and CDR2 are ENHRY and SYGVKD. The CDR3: CATRRGTGADEQFF. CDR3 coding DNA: TGTGCCACTCGGAGAGGGACAGGGGCCGATGAGCAGTTCTTC.

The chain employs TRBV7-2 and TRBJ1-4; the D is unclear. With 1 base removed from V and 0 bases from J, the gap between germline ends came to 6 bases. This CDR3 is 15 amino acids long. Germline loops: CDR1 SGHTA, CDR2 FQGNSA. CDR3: CASSLDSATNEKLFF. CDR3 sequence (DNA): TGTGCCAGCAGCTTAGACAGTGCAACTAATGAAAAACTGTTTTTT.

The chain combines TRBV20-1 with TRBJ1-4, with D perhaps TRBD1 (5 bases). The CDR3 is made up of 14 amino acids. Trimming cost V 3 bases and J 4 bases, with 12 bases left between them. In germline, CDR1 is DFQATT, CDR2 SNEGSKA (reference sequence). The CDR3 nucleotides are TGCAGTGCTAGGTGGGGGGGGATTAATGAAAAACTGTTTTTT. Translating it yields CSARWGGINEKLFF.

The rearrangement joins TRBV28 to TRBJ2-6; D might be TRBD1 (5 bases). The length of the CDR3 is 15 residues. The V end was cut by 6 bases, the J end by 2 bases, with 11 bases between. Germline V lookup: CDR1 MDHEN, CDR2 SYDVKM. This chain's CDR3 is CASSSKGAGANVLTF. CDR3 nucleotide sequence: TGTGCCAGCAGCTCCAAAGGGGCTGGGGCCAACGTCCTGACTTTC.

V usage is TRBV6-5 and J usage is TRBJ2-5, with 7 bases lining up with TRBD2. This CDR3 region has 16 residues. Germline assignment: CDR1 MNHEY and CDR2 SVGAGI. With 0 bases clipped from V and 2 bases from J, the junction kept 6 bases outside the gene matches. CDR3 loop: CASSYSTLAGQETQYF. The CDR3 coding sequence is TGTGCCAGCAGTTACTCGACATTAGCGGGTCAAGAGACCCAGTACTTC.

The CDR3 region has the DNA TGTGCCAGCAGACGAACTCCGACAACTAATGAAAAACTGTTTTTT. Translation: CASRRTPTTNEKLFF. This chain connects TRBV2 to TRBJ1-4; D gene uncertain. Germline CDR1 and CDR2: SNHLY and FYNNEI. Trimming left V 6 bases short and J 0 bases short, with 11 bases between. This CDR3 has 15 amino acids.

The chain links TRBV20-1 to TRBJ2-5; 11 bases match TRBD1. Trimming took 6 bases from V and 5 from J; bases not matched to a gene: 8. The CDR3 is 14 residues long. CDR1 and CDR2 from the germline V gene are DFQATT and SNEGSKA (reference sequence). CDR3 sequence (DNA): TGCAGTGCACTGGACAGGGGGCGAGGGGAGACCCAGTACTTC. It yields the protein CSALDRGRGETQYF.

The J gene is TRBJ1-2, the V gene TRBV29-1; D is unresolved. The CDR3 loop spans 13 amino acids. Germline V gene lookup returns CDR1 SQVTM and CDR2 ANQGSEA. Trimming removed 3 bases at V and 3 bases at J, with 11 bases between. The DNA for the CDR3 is TGCAGCGTTGATGACTGGGGATACTATGGCTACACCTTC. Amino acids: CSVDDWGYYGYTF.

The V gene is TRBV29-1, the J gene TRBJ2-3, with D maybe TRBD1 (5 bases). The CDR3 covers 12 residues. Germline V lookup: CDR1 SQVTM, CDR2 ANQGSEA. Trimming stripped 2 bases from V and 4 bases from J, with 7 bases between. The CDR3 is CSVETGADTQYF. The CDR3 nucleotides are TGCAGCGTTGAAACAGGAGCAGATACGCAGTATTTT.